This T cell receptor beta chain was obtained from a study of graft-versus-host responses after intestinal transplantation. The overall study: Once they had received anti-thymocyte globulin induction, all recipients took tacrolimus and steroids for 2 to 4 years.

The CDR3 runs 14 residues. V gave up 7 bases and J gave up 2 bases, with 15 bases separating them. Germline loops: CDR1 SGHAT, CDR2 FQNNGV. Plates contained around 200,000 CFSE-labeled responder cells and around 200,000 irradiated, violet-dye-labeled stimulator cells. Data came from immunoSEQ multiplex PCR; TCRdb stores just in-frame clones and leaves some out. The data show roughly 5,200 clones, about 32% seen once. This sequence was found in a human patient who received an intestinal transplant. The sequencing here drew on alloreactive CD8+ T cells from a mixed lymphocyte reaction culture, taken before intestinal transplant. The subset is: CFSE-low proliferating T cells sorted from roughly 6-day pre-transplant mixed lymphocyte reaction (GvH or HvG direction). The J gene is TRBJ2-7, the V gene TRBV11-2; D is perhaps TRBD2 (6 bases). The CDR3 DNA reads as TGTGCCAGCACCCCGAGGGAGGTTCCCTACGAGCAGTACTTC. This translates into CASTPREVPYEQYF.